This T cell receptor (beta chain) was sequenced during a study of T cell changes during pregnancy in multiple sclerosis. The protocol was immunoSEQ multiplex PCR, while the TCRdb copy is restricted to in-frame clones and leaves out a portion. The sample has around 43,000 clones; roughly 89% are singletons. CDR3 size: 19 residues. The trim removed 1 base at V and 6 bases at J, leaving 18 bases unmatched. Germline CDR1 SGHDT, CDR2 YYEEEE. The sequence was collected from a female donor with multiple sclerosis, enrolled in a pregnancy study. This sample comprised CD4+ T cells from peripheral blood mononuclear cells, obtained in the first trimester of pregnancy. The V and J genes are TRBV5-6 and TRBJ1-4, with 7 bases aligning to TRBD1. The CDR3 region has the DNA TGTGCCAGCAGCTTGTTTGGACAGGCTGGTGGGCGGCCGCATGAAAAACTGTTTTTT. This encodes CASSLFGQAGGRPHEKLFF.